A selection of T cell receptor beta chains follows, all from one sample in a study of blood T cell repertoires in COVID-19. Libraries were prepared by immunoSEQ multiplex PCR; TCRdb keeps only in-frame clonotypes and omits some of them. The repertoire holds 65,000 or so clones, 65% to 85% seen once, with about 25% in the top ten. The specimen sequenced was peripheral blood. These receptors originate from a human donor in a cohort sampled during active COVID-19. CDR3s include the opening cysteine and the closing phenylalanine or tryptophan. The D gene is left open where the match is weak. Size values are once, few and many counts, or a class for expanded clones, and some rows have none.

CDR3 DNA: TGTGCCAGCGCGGGGGGGCAAAAAGAGACCCAGTACTTC; CDR3 protein: CASAGGQKETQYF; V gene: TRBV7-8; clone size: -; J gene: TRBJ2-5; D gene: TRBD2
CDR3 DNA: TGCGCCAGCAGCCTGACTCACGACTCCTACGAGCAGTACTTC; CDR3 protein: CASSLTHDSYEQYF; V gene: TRBV4-1; clone size: -; J gene: TRBJ2-7; D gene: -
CDR3 DNA: TGTGCCCATAAAAGAGGGAGCTCCTACAATGAGCAGTTCTTC; CDR3 protein: CAHKRGSSYNEQFF; V gene: TRBV2; clone size: -; J gene: TRBJ2-1; D gene: -
CDR3 DNA: TGTGCCAGTAGTATAGGGGCCGGTGGCAATCAGCCCCAGCATTTT; CDR3 protein: CASSIGAGGNQPQHF; V gene: TRBV19; clone size: -; J gene: TRBJ1-5; D gene: -
CDR3 DNA: TGTGCCAGCAGGTCCACGGTTCAGCCCCAGCATTTT; CDR3 protein: CASRSTVQPQHF; V gene: TRBV12-3/TRBV12-4; clone size: -; J gene: TRBJ1-5; D gene: -
CDR3 DNA: TGTGCCAGTAGCCCCGGTCACACCTTC; CDR3 protein: CASSPGHTF; V gene: TRBV19; clone size: -; J gene: TRBJ1-2; D gene: -
CDR3 DNA: TGTGCCAGCAGTTTAGAAGGACAGGGGAGGCACTACGAGCAGTACTTC; CDR3 protein: CASSLEGQGRHYEQYF; V gene: TRBV28; clone size: -; J gene: TRBJ2-7; D gene: TRBD1
CDR3 DNA: TGTGCCAGCAGCGTAGAGTGGGAGACCACACTCCGGGCCGAAGAGACCCAGTACTTC; CDR3 protein: CASSVEWETTLRAEETQYF; V gene: TRBV9; clone size: -; J gene: TRBJ2-5; D gene: -
CDR3 DNA: TGTGCCAGCAGCACCACTTCCCGGACAGGGAATCAATCACCCCTCCACTTT; CDR3 protein: CASSTTSRTGNQSPLHF; V gene: TRBV9; clone size: few; J gene: TRBJ1-6; D gene: TRBD1
CDR3 DNA: TGTGCCAGCAGTTTGGGGGGGGAAGGAACCCGCTACAATGAGCAGTTCTTC; CDR3 protein: CASSLGGEGTRYNEQFF; V gene: TRBV28; clone size: -; J gene: TRBJ2-1; D gene: TRBD2
CDR3 DNA: TGTGCCAGCAGCCAAGACCACGGTACCCAAGAGACCCAGTACTTC; CDR3 protein: CASSQDHGTQETQYF; V gene: TRBV3-1/TRBV3-2; clone size: -; J gene: TRBJ2-5; D gene: -